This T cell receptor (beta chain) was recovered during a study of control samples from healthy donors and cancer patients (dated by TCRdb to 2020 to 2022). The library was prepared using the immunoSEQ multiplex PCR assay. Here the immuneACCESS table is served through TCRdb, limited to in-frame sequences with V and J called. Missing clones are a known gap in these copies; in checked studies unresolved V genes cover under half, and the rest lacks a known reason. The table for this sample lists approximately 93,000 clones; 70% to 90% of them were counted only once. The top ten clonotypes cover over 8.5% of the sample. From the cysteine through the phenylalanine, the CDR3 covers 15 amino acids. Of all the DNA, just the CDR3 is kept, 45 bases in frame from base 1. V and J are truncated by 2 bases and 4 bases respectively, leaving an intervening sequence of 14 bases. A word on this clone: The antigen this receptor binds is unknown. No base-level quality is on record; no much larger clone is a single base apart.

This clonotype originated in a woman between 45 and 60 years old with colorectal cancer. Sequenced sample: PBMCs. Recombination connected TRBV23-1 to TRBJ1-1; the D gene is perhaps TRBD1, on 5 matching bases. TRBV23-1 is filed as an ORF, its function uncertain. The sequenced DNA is TGCGCCAGCAGTCAACCCGGGCCCGGGGGCACTGAAGCTTTCTTT. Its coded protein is CASSQPGPGGTEAFF.